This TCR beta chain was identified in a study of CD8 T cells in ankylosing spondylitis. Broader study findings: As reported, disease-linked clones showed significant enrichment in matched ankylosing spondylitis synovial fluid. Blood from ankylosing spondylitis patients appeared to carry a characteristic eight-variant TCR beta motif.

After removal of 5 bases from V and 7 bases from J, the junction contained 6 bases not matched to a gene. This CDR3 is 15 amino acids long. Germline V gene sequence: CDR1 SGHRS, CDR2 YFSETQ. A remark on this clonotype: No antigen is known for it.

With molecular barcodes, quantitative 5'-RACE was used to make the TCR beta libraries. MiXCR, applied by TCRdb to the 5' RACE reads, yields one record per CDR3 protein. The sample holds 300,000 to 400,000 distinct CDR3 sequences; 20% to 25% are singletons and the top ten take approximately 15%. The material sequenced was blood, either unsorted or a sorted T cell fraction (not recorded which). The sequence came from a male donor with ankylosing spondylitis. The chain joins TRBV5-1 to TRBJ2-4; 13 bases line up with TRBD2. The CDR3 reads CASRLAGGPGNIQYF. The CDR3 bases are TGCGCCAGCAGACTAGCGGGAGGGCCGGGGAACATTCAGTACTTC.